What follows are 24 T cell receptor beta chains derived from one specimen sequenced in a study of CD8 T cells in Susac syndrome. With random hexamers, reverse transcription was performed on about 0.5 to 1 ug of RNA. MiXCR, applied by TCRdb to the immunoSEQ multiplex PCR reads, yields one record per CDR3 protein. The sample includes under 150,000 distinct CDR3 sequences, approximately 90% of them seen just once. Sequencing input: CD8+ T cells from PBMCs. All receptors derive from a human donor with multiple sclerosis.

The chain joins TRBV21-1 to TRBJ2-7. TRBV21-1 has pseudogene status. This CDR3 is built from 13 residues. CDR3 residues: CASSKAGQREQYF. The CDR3 DNA reads TGTGCCAGCAGCAAAGCGGGGCAGCGCGAGCAGTACTTC.

V usage is TRBV10-3 and J usage is TRBJ1-1; D call uncertain. The CDR3 consists of 14 residues. The V and J ends lost 4 bases and 3 bases respectively, with 12 bases between them. From germline, CDR1 is ENHRY and CDR2 SYGVKD. CDR3: CAISVSGVHTEAFF. The CDR3 DNA follows: TGTGCCATCAGTGTGTCCGGGGTACACACTGAAGCTTTCTTT.

This chain joins TRBV20-1 and TRBJ2-1; D is perhaps TRBD2 (5 bases). The V and J ends lost 0 bases and 3 bases respectively, with 15 bases between them. CDR3 size: 16 residues. Germline V lookup: CDR1 DFQATT, CDR2 SNEGSKA (reference sequence). The CDR3 region has the DNA TGCAGTGCTAGAGATGAGAGGGCGTTATACTACAATGAGCAGTTCTTC. Encoded protein: CSARDERALYYNEQFF.

V and J are TRBV6-5 and TRBJ1-1; D not certain. Trimming stripped 11 bases from V and 5 bases from J, with 12 bases between. The CDR3 consists of 11 residues. Germline CDR1 MNHEY, CDR2 SVGAGI. CDR3 loop: CALRRGTEAFF. CDR3 nucleotides: TGTGCCCTCAGGCGGGGAACTGAAGCTTTCTTT.

The gene calls are TRBV7-7 and TRBJ2-2, with 8 bases that match TRBD2. The ends lost 4 bases at V and 4 bases at J; junction bases unmatched: 2. The CDR3 is 14 residues long. Germline V lookup: CDR1 SSHAT, CDR2 FNYEAQ (reference sequence). The CDR3, as DNA: TGTGCCAGCAGCTGGACTAGCAGCACCGGGGAGCTGTTTTTT. Protein sequence: CASSWTSSTGELFF.

The chain employs TRBV6-4 and TRBJ2-3, with TRBD2 matching 12 bases. The J segment lost 5 bases and the V segment lost 5 bases, leaving 5 bases of the junction unmatched. Per the germline V gene, CDR1 is MRHNA and CDR2 is SNTAGT. The CDR3 has 15 residues. CDR3: CASSRLAGEVDTQYF. The CDR3 coding sequence is TGTGCCAGCAGTCGACTAGCGGGAGAAGTAGATACGCAGTATTTT.

This clonotype was picked up a small number of times. The V call is TRBV7-2, the J call TRBJ2-1; D remains unclear. Germline loops: CDR1 SGHTA, CDR2 FQGNSA. Trimming left V 5 bases short and J 7 bases short, with 9 bases between. This CDR3 has 12 amino acids. The CDR3 nucleotides read TGTGCCAGCAGCCGCATCGCAAATGAGCAGTTCTTC. It yields the protein CASSRIANEQFF.

This clonotype appeared once. This chain connects TRBV27 to TRBJ2-3, with 9 bases fitting TRBD2. Per the germline V gene, CDR1 is MNHEY and CDR2 is SMNVEV (reference sequence). V lost 5 bases and J lost 2; bases outside the gene matches: 14. The CDR3 consists of 18 residues. The CDR3 bases are TGTGCCAGCAGTCGATCTGGAGTCCTAGCGGGGTCCACAGATACGCAGTATTTT. As protein: CASSRSGVLAGSTDTQYF.

The gene calls are TRBV27 and TRBJ1-3; D gene unclear. The germline V and J ends were trimmed by 7 bases and 9 bases, with 16 bases remaining between them. The germline CDR1 and CDR2 sequences are MNHEY and SMNVEV (reference sequence). The CDR3 spans 13 residues. The DNA for the CDR3 is TGTGCCAGCAAAGAGACGGGCGGTAGCACCATATATTTT. It specifies CASKETGGSTIYF.

The chain combines TRBV7-6 with TRBJ2-3; possibly TRBD2 for D (5 bases). The CDR3 is 17 amino acids. V was shortened by 5 bases and J by 0 bases, with 18 bases between the two germline ends. Per the germline V gene, CDR1 is SGHVS and CDR2 is FNYEAQ. The CDR3 DNA sequence: TGTGCCAGCAGCCCGGAGGCCAGTGAAACTAGCACAGATACGCAGTATTTT. Translating gives CASSPEASETSTDTQYF.

The V and J genes are TRBV13 and TRBJ2-1; D is unclear. The CDR3 consists of 14 residues. Germline CDR1 reads PRHDT; CDR2 reads FYEKMQ (reference sequence). Between the trimmed V and J ends, which lost 5 bases and 8 bases, there was a span of 16 bases. This CDR3 is CASSLTIVVDEQFF. The CDR3, as DNA: TGTGCCAGCAGCCTGACCATCGTGGTCGATGAGCAGTTCTTC. The full variable domain, its missing parts supplied by reference TRBV13 and TRBJ2-1, is AAGVIQSPRHLIKEKRETATLKCYPIPRHDTVYWYQQGPGQDPQFLISFYEKMQSDKGSIPDRFSAQQFSDYHSELNMSSLELGDSALYFCASSLTIVVDEQFFGPGTRLTVL.

The chain employs TRBV7-9 and TRBJ2-7; a weak D match, TRBD1 (6 bases). CDR3 size: 14 residues. Germline V gene sequence: CDR1 SEHNR, CDR2 FQNEAQ (reference sequence). V was cut by 3 bases and J by 5 bases, with 14 bases left in between. The DNA of the CDR3 is TGTGCCAGCAGCTTTGGGACACCGGCCGACGAGCAGTACTTC. Translation: CASSFGTPADEQYF.

The chain joins TRBV3-1 to TRBJ2-1; 10 nucleotides line up with TRBD2. V lost 4 bases to trimming and J lost 10 bases; unmatched junction nucleotides: 10. CDR3 size: 15 residues. CDR1 is LGHDT and CDR2 is YNNKEL in the germline V gene (reference sequence). CDR3 region: CASSPLGLAGVEQFF. The CDR3 DNA is TGTGCCAGCAGCCCCCTGGGCCTAGCGGGAGTGGAGCAGTTCTTC.

CDR3 DNA: TGTGCCAGCAGCTTATATGGCTACACCTTC. It is translated as CASSLYGYTF. The rearrangement links TRBV7-9 to TRBJ1-2; D gene uncertain. This CDR3 is built from 10 residues. The V gene lost 2 bases and the J gene lost 5 bases, with 0 bases spanning the gap. The germline V gene has CDR1 SEHNR and CDR2 FQNEAQ (reference sequence).

There are a few counts of this clonotype. This chain links TRBV7-2 with TRBJ2-1; the D gene is possibly TRBD2 (6 bases). The CDR3 is 12 amino acids. Looked up from germline, CDR1 is SGHTA and CDR2 is FQGNSA. V lost 1 base to trimming and J lost 15 bases, with 13 bases between them. In DNA form, the CDR3 reads TGTGCCAGCAGCTTAGACGGGCGGAGGGGGTTCTTC. Its translation: CASSLDGRRGFF.

The chain uses TRBV5-1 and TRBJ2-2; 9 nucleotides line up with TRBD1. Germline V gene lookup returns CDR1 SGHRS and CDR2 YFSETQ. Trimming removed 3 bases from V and 6 bases from J; junction bases left unmatched: 3. The CDR3 consists of 14 residues. CDR3 DNA: TGCGCCAGCAGCTGGGGACAGGGACCCGGGGAGCTGTTTTTT. Translation: CASSWGQGPGELFF.

V gene TRBV18 combines with J gene TRBJ2-1; 7 bases fit TRBD2. Germline loops: CDR1 KGHSH, CDR2 LQKENI. The CDR3 spans 15 residues. The ends lost 3 bases at V and 5 bases at J; junction bases unmatched: 7. CDR3 loop: CASSPPLAADNEQFF. As DNA, the CDR3 is TGTGCCAGCTCACCTCCCCTAGCGGCGGACAATGAGCAGTTCTTC.

This chain links TRBV30 with TRBJ1-1; D is unclear. Trimming cost V 0 bases and J 1 base, with 6 bases left between them. Germline V gene sequence: CDR1 GTSNPN, CDR2 SVGIG (reference sequence). The CDR3 contains 13 residues. CDR3 nucleotides: TGTGCCTGGAGTGTTGCCGGGAACACTGAAGCTTTCTTT. This encodes CAWSVAGNTEAFF.

The chain joins TRBV29-1 to TRBJ2-7, with 8 bases fitting TRBD1. V lost 4 bases and J lost 3; bases outside the gene matches: 5. The CDR3 is 13 residues long. CDR1 and CDR2 from the germline V gene are SQVTM and ANQGSEA. CDR3 protein: CSVVGTGIYEQYF. The CDR3, as DNA: TGCAGCGTTGTAGGGACAGGTATCTACGAGCAGTACTTC.

The gene calls are TRBV27 and TRBJ2-7; D may be TRBD1 or TRBD2 (6 bases each). V was shortened by 8 bases and J by 4 bases, with 18 bases between the two germline ends. The CDR3 contains 14 residues. Germline V gives CDR1 MNHEY, CDR2 SMNVEV (reference sequence). The CDR3 region has the DNA TGTGCCAGCCGCCAATTCGGGGGCCCGTACGAGCAGTACTTC. Translating it yields CASRQFGGPYEQYF.

The V gene is TRBV7-9, the J gene TRBJ2-3, with 9 positions matching TRBD1. With V trimmed by 4 bases and J by 10 bases, 6 bases remained unmatched. The CDR3 spans 13 residues. Germline CDR1 SEHNR, CDR2 FQNEAQ (reference sequence). The CDR3, as DNA: TGTGCCAGCAGCTCACGGGACAGGGTGGCGCAGTATTTT. It specifies CASSSRDRVAQYF.

The rearrangement links TRBV2 to TRBJ2-7; 9 bases match TRBD2. The V gene's germline CDR1 is SNHLY and CDR2 FYNNEI. The ends lost 7 bases at V and 3 bases at J; junction bases unmatched: 16. The CDR3 is 17 residues long. CDR3 loop: CASTPYPSGEVLYEQYF. CDR3 in DNA: TGTGCCAGCACCCCCTATCCTAGCGGGGAAGTACTCTACGAGCAGTACTTC.

The gene calls are TRBV27 and TRBJ2-7, with TRBD2 matching 8 bases. The V and J ends lost 5 bases and 2 bases, in that order; junction bases with no gene match: 8. CDR3 length: 15 residues. The V gene's germline CDR1 is MNHEY and CDR2 SMNVEV (reference sequence). As DNA, the CDR3 is TGTGCCAGCAGTACACTAGCGGTCCAGACCTACGAGCAGTACTTC. It yields the protein CASSTLAVQTYEQYF.

A single count supports this clonotype. This sequence joins TRBV4-1 and TRBJ1-5, with 8 bases identical to TRBD1. The CDR3 has 15 residues. J lost 5 bases, V lost 1 base, and 4 bases had no gene match. Germline CDR1 reads MGHRA; CDR2 reads YSYEKL. CDR3 amino acids: CASSQVGTGHQPQHF. In nucleotides, the CDR3 is TGCGCCAGCAGCCAAGTTGGGACAGGCCATCAGCCCCAGCATTTT.